This T cell receptor beta chain originates from a study of cytomegalovirus exposure and HLA in healthy donors. The PCR employed 60 Vbeta primers together with 13 Jbeta primers. Some clones are missing from TCRdb's copy, which holds only in-frame ones; the method was immunoSEQ multiplex PCR. The table records fewer than 350,000 clones, roughly 90% of them present only once. The germline V gene has CDR1 MNHEY and CDR2 SMNVEV (reference sequence). CDR3 length: 14 amino acids. The V end lost 3 bases, the J end lost 3 bases, and 10 bases lay between the germline ends. The chain is built from TRBV27 and TRBJ2-3; D uncertain. The sequencing sample was made of PBMCs. This TCR derives from a woman aged 18-30 years in good health and CMV-seronegative. The CDR3 is CASSLAPRTDTQYF. The CDR3 bases are TGTGCCAGCAGTTTGGCCCCCAGAACAGATACGCAGTATTTT.